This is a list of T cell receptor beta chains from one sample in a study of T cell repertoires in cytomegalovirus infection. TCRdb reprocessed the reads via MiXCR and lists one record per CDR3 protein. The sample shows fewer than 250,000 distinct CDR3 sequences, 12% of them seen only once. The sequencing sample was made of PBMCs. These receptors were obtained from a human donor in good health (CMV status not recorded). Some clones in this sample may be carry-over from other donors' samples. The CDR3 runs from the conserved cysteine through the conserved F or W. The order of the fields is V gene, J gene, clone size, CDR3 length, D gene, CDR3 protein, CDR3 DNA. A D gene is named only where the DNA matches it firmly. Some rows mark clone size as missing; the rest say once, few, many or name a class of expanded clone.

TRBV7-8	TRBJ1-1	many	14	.	CASSLEVPETEAFF	TGTGCCAGCAGCTTAGAAGTGCCAGAAACTGAAGCTTTCTTT
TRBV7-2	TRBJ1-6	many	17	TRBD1	CASSVAPGTGWYSPLHF	TGTGCCAGCAGCGTTGCACCCGGGACAGGGTGGTATTCACCCCTCCACTTT
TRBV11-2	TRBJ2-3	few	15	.	CASSLWAGITDTQYF	TGTGCCAGCAGCTTATGGGCAGGAATCACAGATACGCAGTATTTT
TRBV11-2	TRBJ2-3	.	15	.	CASRGFRSYTDTQYF	TGTGCCAGCCGAGGCTTCCGATCATACACAGATACGCAGTATTTT
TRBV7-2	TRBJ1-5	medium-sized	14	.	CASSPGGAYKPQHF	TGTGCCAGCAGCCCCGGGGGGGCCTATAAACCCCAGCATTTT
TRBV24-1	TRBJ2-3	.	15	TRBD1	CATSEEDRGADTQYF	TGTGCCACCAGTGAGGAAGACAGGGGTGCAGATACGCAGTATTTT
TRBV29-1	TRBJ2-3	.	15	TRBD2	CSVATSGRAADTQYF	TGCAGCGTTGCGACTAGCGGGAGGGCCGCAGATACGCAGTATTTT
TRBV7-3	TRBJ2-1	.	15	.	CASSPIAGHYNEQFF	TGTGCCAGCAGCCCGATCGCGGGGCACTACAATGAGCAGTTCTTC
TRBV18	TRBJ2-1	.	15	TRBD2	CASSEGRGDYNEQFF	TGTGCCAGCTCAGAGGGACGGGGGGATTACAATGAGCAGTTCTTC
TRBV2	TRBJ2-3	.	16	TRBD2	CASSEGKTSSTDTQYF	TGTGCCAGCAGTGAAGGGAAGACTAGCAGCACAGATACGCAGTATTTT
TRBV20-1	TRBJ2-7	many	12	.	CSARGSVPQQYF	TGCAGTGCTAGAGGGTCAGTTCCCCAGCAGTACTTC